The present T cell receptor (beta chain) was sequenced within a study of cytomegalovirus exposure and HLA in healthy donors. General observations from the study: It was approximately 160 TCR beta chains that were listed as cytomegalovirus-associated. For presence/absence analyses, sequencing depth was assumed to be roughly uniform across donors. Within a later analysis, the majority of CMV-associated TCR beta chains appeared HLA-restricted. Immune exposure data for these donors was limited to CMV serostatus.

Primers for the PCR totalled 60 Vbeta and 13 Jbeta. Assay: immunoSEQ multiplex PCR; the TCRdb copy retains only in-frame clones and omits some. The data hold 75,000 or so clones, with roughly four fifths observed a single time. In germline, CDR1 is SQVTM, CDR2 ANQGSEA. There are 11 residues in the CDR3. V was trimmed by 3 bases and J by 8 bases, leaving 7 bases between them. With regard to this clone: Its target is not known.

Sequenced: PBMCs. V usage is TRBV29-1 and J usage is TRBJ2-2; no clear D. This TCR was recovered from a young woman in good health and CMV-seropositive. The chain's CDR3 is CSVDHVGELFF. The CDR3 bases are TGCAGCGTTGATCATGTGGGGGAGCTGTTTTTT.